This T cell receptor (beta chain) was captured by sequencing in a study of shared clonotypes between healthy human individuals. Method: immunoSEQ multiplex PCR; TCRdb's copy keeps in-frame clones and lacks some. In the table there are millions of clones, 85% to 95% of which are singletons. Germline values: CDR1 KGHSY, CDR2 FQNENV. Trimming at V came to 4 bases and at J to 3 bases, leaving 3 bases not matched to a gene. The CDR3 extends over 14 amino acids. Healthy HIV-negative adults with no recent acute infections or vaccinations were recruited as donors. The sample taken for sequencing was naive CD4+ T cells sorted from blood. As for subset: CD45RA+ positively selected. The clonotype originates from a man between 18 and 35 years old in good health. The chain employs TRBV16 and TRBJ1-5, with 7 bases identical to TRBD1. CDR3 nucleotide sequence: TGTGCCAGCAGCCCCGGGACAGACAATCAGCCCCAGCATTTT. Amino acid sequence: CASSPGTDNQPQHF.